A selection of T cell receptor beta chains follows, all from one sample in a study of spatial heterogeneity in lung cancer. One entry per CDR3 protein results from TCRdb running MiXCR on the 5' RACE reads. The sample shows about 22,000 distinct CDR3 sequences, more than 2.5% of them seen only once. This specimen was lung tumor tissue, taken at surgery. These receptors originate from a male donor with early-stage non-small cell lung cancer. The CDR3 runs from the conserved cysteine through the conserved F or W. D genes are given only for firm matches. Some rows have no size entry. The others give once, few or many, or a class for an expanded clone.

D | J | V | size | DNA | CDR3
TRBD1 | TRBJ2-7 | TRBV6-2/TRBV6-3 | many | TGTGCCAGCAGTTCCCCGGACAGGGGGCGCTACGAGCAGTACTTC | CASSSPDRGRYEQYF
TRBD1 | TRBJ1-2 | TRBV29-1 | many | TGCAGCGTGGGGAGTCCGGACAGGGGGCAGGGTGGCTACACCTTC | CSVGSPDRGQGGYTF
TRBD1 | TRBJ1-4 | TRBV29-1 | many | TGCAGCGTTCTACAGGGGTGGTATGAAAAACTGTTTTTT | CSVLQGWYEKLFF
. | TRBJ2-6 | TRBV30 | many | TGTGCCTGGAGTGGCGGCAGTTCTGGGGCCAACGTCCTGACTTTC | CAWSGGSSGANVLTF
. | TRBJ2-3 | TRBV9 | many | TGTGCCAGCAGCCCCGCCCGACCGGATACGCAGTATTTT | CASSPARPDTQYF
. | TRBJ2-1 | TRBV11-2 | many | TGTGCCAGCAGCTTAGAATCGGCCCTGGCTCAGCAGTTCTTC | CASSLESALAQQFF
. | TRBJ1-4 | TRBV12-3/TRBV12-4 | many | TGTGCCAGCAGCCGCGCGATAGCAACTAATGAAAAACTGTTTTTT | CASSRAIATNEKLFF
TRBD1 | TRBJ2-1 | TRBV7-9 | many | TGTGCCAGCAGCTCCAGGGACAGGGCCAACAATGAGCAGTTCTTC | CASSSRDRANNEQFF
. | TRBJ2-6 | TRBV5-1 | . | TGCGCCAGCAGCTATTACAGCGCTGGGGCCAACGTCCTGACTTTC | CASSYYSAGANVLTF
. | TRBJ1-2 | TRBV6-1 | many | TGTGCCAGCAATGGGGTCTGCTTC | CASNGVCF
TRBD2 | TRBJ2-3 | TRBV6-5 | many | TGTGCCAGCAGCCAGCCGGGACTAGCGGGAGTGGCGCAGTATTTT | CASSQPGLAGVAQYF
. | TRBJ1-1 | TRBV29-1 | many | TGCAGCGTTGGGGGTGGCAGCCTGAACACTGAAGCTTTCTTT | CSVGGGSLNTEAFF
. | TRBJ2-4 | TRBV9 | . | TGTGCCAGCAGCGCCGCGACAACAGCGCTTATACTGTACTTC | CASSAATTALILYF
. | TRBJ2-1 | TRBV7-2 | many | TGTGCCAGCAGCTCCCATGGGAGTGGATCCTACAATGAGCAGTTCTTC | CASSSHGSGSYNEQFF
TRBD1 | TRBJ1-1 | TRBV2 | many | TGTGCCAGCAGTGAAAGTGTCGACAGGGCCGTAGAGGGGGCCAAAGCTTTCTTT | CASSESVDRAVEGAKAFF
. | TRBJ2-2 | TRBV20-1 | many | TGCAGTGCTAGAGGAAGGGGGGGCACGTCCGGGGAGCTGTTTTTT | CSARGRGGTSGELFF
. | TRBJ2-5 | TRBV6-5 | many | TGTGCCAGCAGTTACTCGTTTACCTCTACTCAAGAGACCCAGTACTTC | CASSYSFTSTQETQYF
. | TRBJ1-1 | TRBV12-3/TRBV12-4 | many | TGTGCCAGCAGTTCGGGTCCTGAAGCTTTCTTT | CASSSGPEAFF
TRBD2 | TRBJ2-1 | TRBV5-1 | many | TGCGCCAGCAAGCTATCTTTAGCGGGAGTGGACTCCTACAATGAGCAGTTCTTC | CASKLSLAGVDSYNEQFF
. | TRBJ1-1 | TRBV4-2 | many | TGTGCCAGCAGCCCAGCCGCAGGGATTGCAGGGAACACTGAAGCTTTCTTT | CASSPAAGIAGNTEAFF
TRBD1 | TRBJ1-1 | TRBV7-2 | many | TGTGCCAGCCAGGGGGGAAGCACTGAAGCTTTCTTT | CASQGGSTEAFF
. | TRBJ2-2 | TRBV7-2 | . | TGTGTCAGCAGCTTAGATCAGTGGTCGTCCGGGGAGCTGTTTTTT | CVSSLDQWSSGELFF
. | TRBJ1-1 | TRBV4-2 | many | TGTGCCAGCAGGGAAAACTCAGGGGCGGGCACTGAAGCTTTCTTT | CASRENSGAGTEAFF
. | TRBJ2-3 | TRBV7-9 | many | TGTGCCAGCAGCTGGGGTCGGGGAGCTGCAGATACGCAGTATTTT | CASSWGRGAADTQYF
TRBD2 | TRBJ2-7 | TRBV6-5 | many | TGTGCCAGCAGACTTAGCGGGAGACAGACCTACGAGCAGTACTTC | CASRLSGRQTYEQYF
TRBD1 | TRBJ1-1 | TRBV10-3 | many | TGTGCCATCATAGGGGGACAGAGAGACACTGAAGCTTTCTTT | CAIIGGQRDTEAFF
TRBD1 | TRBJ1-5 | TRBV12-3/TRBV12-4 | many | TGTGCCAGCAGTCTGGGACAGGTGGGCCAGCCCCAGCATTTT | CASSLGQVGQPQHF
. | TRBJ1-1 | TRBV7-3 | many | TGTGCCAGCAGCCCCCAGGGTGACACTGAAGCTTTCTTT | CASSPQGDTEAFF
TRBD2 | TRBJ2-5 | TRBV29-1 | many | TGCAGCGTTGCCCCTCCCGATAGCGGGAAAGGAGAGACCCAGTACTTC | CSVAPPDSGKGETQYF
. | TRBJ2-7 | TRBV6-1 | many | TGTGCCAGCAGTGAAGATTCACGAGACAGACGGAAGTACTTC | CASSEDSRDRRKYF
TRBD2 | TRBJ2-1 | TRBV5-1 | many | TGCGCCAGCAGCCAAACCGTCGGACTAGCGGGAGCCAATGAGCAGTTCTTC | CASSQTVGLAGANEQFF
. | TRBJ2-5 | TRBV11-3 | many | TGTGCCAGCAGCTTAGGGATGGGACTTCAAGAGACCCAGTACTTC | CASSLGMGLQETQYF
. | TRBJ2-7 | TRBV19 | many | TGTGCCAGTAGTATTCCCGGGAGTCCCTACGAGCAGTACTTC | CASSIPGSPYEQYF
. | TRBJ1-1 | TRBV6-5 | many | TGTGCCAGCAGTTACTCGATCTCAGGGCTGAACACTGAAGCTTTCTTT | CASSYSISGLNTEAFF
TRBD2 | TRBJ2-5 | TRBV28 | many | TGTGCCAGCAGCCCGGGACTAGCGGGAAAGACCCAGTACTTC | CASSPGLAGKTQYF
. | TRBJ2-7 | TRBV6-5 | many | TGTGCCAGCAGTTACCTGGGCGAGCAGTACTTC | CASSYLGEQYF
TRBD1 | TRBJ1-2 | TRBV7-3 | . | TGTGCCAGCAGCCGGAGCCTGACAGGGGGCCTTCTCTTC | CASSRSLTGGLLF
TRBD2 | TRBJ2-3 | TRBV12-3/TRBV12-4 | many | TGTGCCAGCAGTTCGGCACTAGCGGGAGGTCGCACAGATACGCAGTATTTT | CASSSALAGGRTDTQYF
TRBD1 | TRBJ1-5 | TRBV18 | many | TGTGCCAGCTCACCACAACCCCGGACAGGGCAGAATCAGCCCCAGCATTTT | CASSPQPRTGQNQPQHF
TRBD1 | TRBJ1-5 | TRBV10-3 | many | TGTGCCTCACGAGGTTCGGGACAGGGCAATCAGCCCCAGCATTTT | CASRGSGQGNQPQHF
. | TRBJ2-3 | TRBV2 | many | TGTGCCAGCAGTGAAAGAAGGTCTAGCACAGATACGCAGTATTTT | CASSERRSSTDTQYF
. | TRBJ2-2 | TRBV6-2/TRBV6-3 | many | TGTGCCAGCAGTCACACGACAGGCCGGACCGGGGAGCTGTTTTTT | CASSHTTGRTGELFF
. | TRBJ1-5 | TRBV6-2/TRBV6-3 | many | TGTGCCAGCAGCGACCCTAGCAATCAGCCCCAGCATTTT | CASSDPSNQPQHF
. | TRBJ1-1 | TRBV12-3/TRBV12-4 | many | TGTGCCAGCAGTTTACTACGGTTTGGAGGAAACTTT | CASSLLRFGGNF
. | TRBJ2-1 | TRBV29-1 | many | TGCAGCGTCCCCAGCGGGTCAAGCTCCTACAATGAGCAGTTCTTC | CSVPSGSSSYNEQFF